This TCR beta chain was identified during a study of response to subunit inactivated influenza vaccine. CDR3 length: 15 amino acids. Whole-study findings and limits: Each seasonal flu vaccination may recruit only limited new T cells, authors suggested.

As regards this clonotype: Its antigen is currently unknown. Germline and junction disagree at one end, which may indicate a read error.

Each CDR3 protein is one row after TCRdb ran MiXCR on the RT-PCR reads. The profile shows about 500,000 distinct CDR3 sequences, about 15% of them singletons. The chain combines TRBV12-3 or TRBV12-4 with TRBJ2-2; tentative D call: TRBD2 (5 bases). This TCR was recovered from a man between 45 and 75 years old who received an inactivated influenza vaccine. Material: CD4+ T cells sorted from PBMCs, obtained roughly 24 months after vaccination. For the CDR3, the DNA is TGTGCCAGCAGTTTAGCGCGCACCAACACCGGGGTGCTGTTTTTT. This gives the protein CASSLARTNTGVLFF.